The TCR beta chain under discussion was sequenced for a study of cytomegalovirus exposure and HLA in healthy donors. Germline lookup yields CDR1 LNHDA and CDR2 SQIVND (reference sequence). The junction had 5 bases not matched to a gene; V was cut back by 5 bases and J by 3 bases. The CDR3 length is 14 residues. The study's findings and limits: Presence/absence analyses supposed approximately even sequencing depth among donors. The listing of 160 or so TCR beta chains classed them as cytomegalovirus-associated.

This clone was picked up a small number of times. Its antigen remains unidentified. The study ran its PCR with 60 Vbeta and 13 Jbeta primers. Some clones are missing from TCRdb's copy, which holds only in-frame ones; the method was immunoSEQ multiplex PCR. In the table there are roughly 98,000 clones, 65% to 75% of which are singletons. The J gene is TRBJ2-7, the V gene TRBV19, with 9 bases matching TRBD1. The sequenced sample was PBMCs. This clonotype was sampled from a woman aged 70-85 years in good health and CMV-seropositive. The CDR3 loop is CASSRDREGYEQYF. DNA of the CDR3: TGTGCCAGTAGTCGGGACAGGGAAGGCTACGAGCAGTACTTC.